A single sample gave rise to the 7 T cell receptor beta chains below, sequenced in a study of cytomegalovirus exposure and HLA in healthy donors. The PCR made use of 60 Vbeta and 13 Jbeta primers. Repertoires were generated with immunoSEQ multiplex PCR, while TCRdb's copy carries only in-frame clones and drops some. The table records over 100,000 clones, about four fifths of them present only once. The sequencing input was PBMCs. The receptors shown here come from a man aged 25-40 years in good health and CMV-seropositive.

The chain employs TRBV9 and TRBJ2-2; maybe TRBD2 (5 bases). This CDR3 is 14 amino acids long. Trimming removed 4 bases from V and 5 bases from J, with 12 bases in between. Germline CDR1 is SGDLS and CDR2 is YYNGEE. CDR3 DNA: TGTGCCAGCAGCCCGGGCCCGGGGACCGGGGAGCTGTTTTTT. This gives the protein CASSPGPGTGELFF.

This chain uses TRBV28 with TRBJ1-1, with D tentatively TRBD1 (5 bases). With 7 bases removed from V and 5 bases from J, the gap between germline ends came to 8 bases. The germline CDR1 and CDR2 sequences are MDHEN and SYDVKM. The CDR3 spans 11 residues. The chain's CDR3 is CASTGGTEAFF. CDR3 nucleotide sequence: TGTGCCAGCACCGGGGGAACTGAAGCTTTCTTT.

V usage is TRBV2 and J usage is TRBJ2-3, with D uncertain. The CDR3 consists of 12 residues. Trimming took 5 bases from V and 6 from J, leaving 9 bases between them. CDR1 SNHLY and CDR2 FYNNEI come from the germline V gene. Written as DNA, the CDR3 is TGTGCCAGCAGTAGACTCCGGGATACGCAGTATTTT. Translating gives CASSRLRDTQYF.

Only a few counts were recorded for this clone. V gene TRBV5-1 combines with J gene TRBJ2-1, with D maybe TRBD1 (5 bases). Germline CDR1 SGHRS, CDR2 YFSETQ. This CDR3 region has 13 residues. V lost 0 bases and J 7 bases, leaving 8 bases between the germline ends. Here the CDR3 reads CASSLGAGNEQFF. The CDR3 DNA follows: TGCGCCAGCAGCTTGGGGGCAGGGAATGAGCAGTTCTTC. The variable domain in full, with the rest retrieved from reference TRBV5-1 and TRBJ2-1, is KAGVTQTPRYLIKTRGQQVTLSCSPISGHRSVSWYQQTPGQGLQFLFEYFSETQRNKGNFPGRFSGRQFSNSRSEMNVSTLELGDSALYLCASSLGAGNEQFFGPGTRLTVL.

This chain links TRBV27 with TRBJ1-2; TRBD1 might be the D (5 bases). CDR1 and CDR2 (germline): MNHEY, SMNVEV (reference sequence). The CDR3 runs 14 residues. V lost 0 bases to trimming and J lost 8 bases, with 13 bases between them. The CDR3 sequence: CASSLSWRGDGYTF. Written as DNA, the CDR3 is TGTGCCAGCAGTTTATCGTGGAGGGGAGACGGCTACACCTTC.

The chain links TRBV10-3 to TRBJ2-5; 7 nucleotides agree with TRBD2. CDR3 size: 15 residues. Trimming took 4 bases from V and 2 from J; bases not matched to a gene: 7. The germline V gene has CDR1 ENHRY and CDR2 SYGVKD. The CDR3: CAISVGRGDQETQYF. The CDR3 DNA reads as TGTGCCATCAGTGTAGGACGGGGGGATCAAGAGACCCAGTACTTC.

V gene TRBV28 combines with J gene TRBJ1-2, with D uncertain. Trimming left V 5 bases short and J 8 bases short, with 9 bases between. The germline gives CDR1 MDHEN, CDR2 SYDVKM. The CDR3 has 11 amino acids. The CDR3 DNA is TGTGCCAGCAGTCTCCCGGTGGGCTACACCTTC. This codes for CASSLPVGYTF.